This is a list of T cell receptor beta chains from one sample in a study of cytomegalovirus exposure and HLA in healthy donors. Sequenced by immunoSEQ multiplex PCR; TCRdb stores in-frame clones only, minus some. The listing records tens of thousands of clones. Sequencing was carried out using PBMCs. The source is a woman aged 60-75 years in good health and CMV-seronegative. The CDR3 runs from the conserved cysteine through the conserved F or W. A D gene is named only where the DNA matches it firmly.

V,D,length,J,DNA,CDR3
TRBV5-6,-,11,TRBJ2-2,TGTGCCAGCAGAGCTTACGGGGAGCTGTTTTTT,CASRAYGELFF
TRBV20-1,TRBD2,11,TRBJ2-7,TGCAGTGCCGCTAGCGGCTACGAGCAGTACTTC,CSAASGYEQYF
TRBV19,-,10,TRBJ1-5,TGTTCCCATAGCAATCAGCCCCAGCATTTT,CSHSNQPQHF
TRBV28,TRBD2,11,TRBJ2-7,TGTGCGGCGGGGGGCTTCTACGAGCAGTACTTC,CAAGGFYEQYF
TRBV2,-,14,TRBJ2-6,TGTGCCAGCGGTACGTGGCCCGGGGCCAACGTCCTGACTTTC,CASGTWPGANVLTF
TRBV6-6,TRBD2,15,TRBJ2-7,TGTGCCAGCAGTTACAATGCGGGGGGTTACTACGAGCAGTACTTC,CASSYNAGGYYEQYF
TRBV7-9,TRBD2,19,TRBJ2-1,TGTGCCAGCAGCCCCCCGCCTGGACTAGCGGGAGCAAACTACAATGAGCAGTTCTTC,CASSPPPGLAGANYNEQFF
TRBV11-3,-,13,TRBJ2-1,TGTGCCAGCAGCTTGTCCCTCCACAATGAGCAGTTCTTC,CASSLSLHNEQFF
TRBV19,-,14,TRBJ2-1,TGTGCCAGTACCCAAGAGGGCCCCTACAATGAGCAGTTCTTC,CASTQEGPYNEQFF
TRBV6-6,-,15,TRBJ1-5,TGTGCCAGCAGTTACGGCAGGAATAGCAATCAGCCCCAGCATTTT,CASSYGRNSNQPQHF
TRBV10-1,-,13,TRBJ2-4,TGCGCCAGCAGTGAGCAGGGCAAAAACATTCAGTACTTC,CASSEQGKNIQYF
TRBV7-9,TRBD1,16,TRBJ2-7,TGTGCCAGCAGCTTAAAAGCCGGACAGGCTGATTACGAGCAGTACTTC,CASSLKAGQADYEQYF
TRBV20-1,-,11,TRBJ2-1,TGCAGTGCTAGCCAATACAATGAGCAGTTCTTC,CSASQYNEQFF
TRBV5-5,TRBD1,16,TRBJ2-2,TGTGCCAGCAGCTGGGACAGGGGGGGCAACACCGGGGAGCTGTTTTTT,CASSWDRGGNTGELFF
TRBV11-1,TRBD2,14,TRBJ2-5,TGTGCCAGCAGCTTTGGCGGGAGCATAGAGACCCAGTACTTC,CASSFGGSIETQYF
TRBV5-1,TRBD1,15,TRBJ2-7,TGCGCCAGCAGCTTGGGGTTGGGACAGGGGGACGAGCAGTACTTC,CASSLGLGQGDEQYF
TRBV11-2,-,14,TRBJ1-5,TGTGCCAGCAGCTTAGAGGGGAGTAATCAGCCCCAGCATTTT,CASSLEGSNQPQHF
TRBV27,TRBD1,13,TRBJ2-3,TGTGCCAGCAGGACAGGGGCTACAGATACGCAGTATTTT,CASRTGATDTQYF
TRBV11-3,TRBD2,15,TRBJ2-1,TGTGCCAGCAGCTGGGGGACTAGCGGGGGCAATGAGCAGTTCTTC,CASSWGTSGGNEQFF
TRBV7-2,TRBD1,18,TRBJ1-3,TGTGCCAGCAGCCTTGGGCAGGGGGCGTCTTGGTATGGAAACACCATATATTTT,CASSLGQGASWYGNTIYF
TRBV7-9,-,13,TRBJ1-2,TGTGCCAGCAGCTTCCTACCTAACTATGGCTACACCTTC,CASSFLPNYGYTF
TRBV20-1,TRBD1,11,TRBJ2-7,TGCAGTGGACAGGGAAGCTACGAGCAGTACTTC,CSGQGSYEQYF
TRBV7-6,-,17,TRBJ2-2,TGTGCCAGCAGCCAAATAATGGGCAGGGGGGACACCGGGGAGCTGTTTTTT,CASSQIMGRGDTGELFF
TRBV4-3,-,17,TRBJ1-1,TGCGCCAGCAGCCAAGATTGGGGGGGAACCCTAAAGCCTGAAGCTTTCTTT,CASSQDWGGTLKPEAFF
TRBV13,-,13,TRBJ2-1,TGTGCCAGCAACCGGGGTCTAAACAATGAGCAGTTCTTC,CASNRGLNNEQFF
TRBV15,TRBD1,16,TRBJ2-7,TGTGCCACCAGCAGAGATCGAACCGGGACAGCGGACGAGCAGTACTTC,CATSRDRTGTADEQYF
TRBV4-3,TRBD2,16,TRBJ2-1,TGCGCCAGCAGCCAAGATAGATCGGGAGGGCGAAATGAGCAGTTCTTC,CASSQDRSGGRNEQFF
TRBV5-1,-,14,TRBJ1-5,TGCGCCAGCAGGCCTGACAGGTTCAATCAGCCCCAGCATTTT,CASRPDRFNQPQHF
TRBV28,TRBD2,17,TRBJ2-3,TGTGCCAGCTCGGAAACAGCGGGGGGAAGGCAAACAGATACGCAGTATTTT,CASSETAGGRQTDTQYF
TRBV19,TRBD2,15,TRBJ2-7,TGTGCCAGTAGTCCCGGGACTAGCGGTTCCTACGAGCAGTACTTC,CASSPGTSGSYEQYF
TRBV7-3,TRBD1,13,TRBJ2-5,TGTGCCAGCAGCCGCGACAGGGAAGAGACCCAGTACTTC,CASSRDREETQYF
TRBV5-3,-,18,TRBJ2-1,TGTGCCAGAAGCCCTGCGATTAAGCTATGCCCTACCTACAATGAGCAGTTCTTC,CARSPAIKLCPTYNEQFF
TRBV29-1,TRBD1,12,TRBJ2-5,TGCAGCGTAGACAGGGTCCGAGAGACCCAGTACTTC,CSVDRVRETQYF
TRBV30,-,13,TRBJ2-5,TGTGCCTGGAGTGTACAGGGAGGGGAGACCCAGTACTTC,CAWSVQGGETQYF
TRBV23-1,-,16,TRBJ2-1,TGCGCCAGCAGTCAATCTCGGAGGGAGTCGTACAATGAGCAGTTCTTC,CASSQSRRESYNEQFF
TRBV19,-,13,TRBJ1-1,TGTGCCAGTAGGCTAACAGCGGACACTGAAGCTTTCTTT,CASRLTADTEAFF
TRBV7-3,-,17,TRBJ2-2,TGTGCCAGCAGCCTAGTTGGGGGGGGCGGGAACACCGGGGAGCTGTTTTTT,CASSLVGGGGNTGELFF
TRBV29-1,-,12,TRBJ2-5,TGCAGCGCAGGACAGCTTAAAGAGACCCAGTACTTC,CSAGQLKETQYF
TRBV10-1,TRBD1,16,TRBJ2-1,TGCGCCAGCGGACTTGGACAGGGTGGGGGTTACAATGAGCAGTTCTTC,CASGLGQGGGYNEQFF
TRBV7-9,-,16,TRBJ1-2,TGTGCCAGCAGCTTAATTGGTCAGTCCGCCTACTATGGCTACACCTTC,CASSLIGQSAYYGYTF
TRBV4-1,-,14,TRBJ1-1,TGCGCCAGCAGCCCACTACAGGTCGTCACTGAAGCTTTCTTT,CASSPLQVVTEAFF
TRBV6-5,TRBD1,13,TRBJ2-3,TGTGCCAGCAGGCGACAGGGTACAGATACGCAGTATTTT,CASRRQGTDTQYF
TRBV5-1,TRBD1,16,TRBJ1-3,TGCGCCAGCAGCCCAGGACAGGGGGATCCTGGAAACACCATATATTTT,CASSPGQGDPGNTIYF
TRBV9,-,13,TRBJ1-1,TGTGCCAGCAGCGTAATCCGGGACACTGAAGCTTTCTTT,CASSVIRDTEAFF
TRBV2,TRBD1,18,TRBJ1-4,TGTGCCAGTCATACGCAAGGGGGCAGTCTAGGAACTAATGAAAAACTGTTTTTT,CASHTQGGSLGTNEKLFF
TRBV7-9,-,15,TRBJ1-2,TGTGCCAGCAGCTTAGTGATGAACAATAACTATGGCTACACCTTC,CASSLVMNNNYGYTF
TRBV6-5,-,15,TRBJ1-1,TGTGCCAGCACCCCTACTTCGAGGGTGAACACTGAAGCTTTCTTT,CASTPTSRVNTEAFF
TRBV6-9,TRBD1,13,TRBJ2-1,TGTGCCAACTGGACAGGCCAATGGTATGAGCAGTTCTTC,CANWTGQWYEQFF
TRBV6-6,-,12,TRBJ1-4,TGTGCCAGCCAGGGCATGGGCGAAAAACTGTTTTTT,CASQGMGEKLFF
TRBV4-1,-,15,TRBJ2-7,TGCGCCAGCAGCCAAGTGGTCCTAAGCTCCTACGAGCAGTACTTC,CASSQVVLSSYEQYF
TRBV5-1,-,14,TRBJ1-1,TGCGCCAGTGCACAGGGTAGGATGTACACTGAAGCTTTCTTT,CASAQGRMYTEAFF
TRBV18,-,14,TRBJ2-2,TGTGCCAGCTCACCGGGACAACTCACCGGGGAGCTGTTTTTT,CASSPGQLTGELFF